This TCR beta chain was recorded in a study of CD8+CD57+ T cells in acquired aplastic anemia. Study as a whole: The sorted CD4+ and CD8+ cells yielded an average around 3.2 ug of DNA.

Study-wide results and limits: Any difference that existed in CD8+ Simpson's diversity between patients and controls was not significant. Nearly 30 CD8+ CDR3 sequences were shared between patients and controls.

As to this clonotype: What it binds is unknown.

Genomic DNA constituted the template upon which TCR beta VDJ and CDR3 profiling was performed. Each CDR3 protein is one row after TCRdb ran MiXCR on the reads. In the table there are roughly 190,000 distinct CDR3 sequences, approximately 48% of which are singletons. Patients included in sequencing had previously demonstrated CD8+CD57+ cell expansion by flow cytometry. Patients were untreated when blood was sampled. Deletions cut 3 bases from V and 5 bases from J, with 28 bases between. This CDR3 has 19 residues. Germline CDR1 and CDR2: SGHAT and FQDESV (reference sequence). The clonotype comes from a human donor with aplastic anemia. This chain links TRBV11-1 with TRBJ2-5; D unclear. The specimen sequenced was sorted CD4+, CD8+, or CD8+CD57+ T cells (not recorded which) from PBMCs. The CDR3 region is CASSFYIRSARVAGETQYF. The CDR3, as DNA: TGTGCCAGCAGCTTCTACATCCGCAGTGCTAGAGTTGCCGGGGAGACCCAGTACTTC.